This T cell receptor beta chain was captured in a study of blood T cell repertoires in COVID-19. Study background: Specimens from acute and convalescent COVID-19 originated in the United States, Italy and Spain. T cells, B-cell-depleted T cells, or PBMCs provided the cDNA or gDNA that served as material.

V was clipped by 7 bases and J by 1 base, with 7 bases between them. This CDR3 spans 12 amino acids. Germline CDR1 is MNHNY and CDR2 is SVGAGI (reference sequence). Original handling: Amplification of reference gene primers was used by the study to estimate nucleated cell counts. TCRdb's copy holds only in-frame clones and misses some; the assay was immunoSEQ multiplex PCR. The DNA gave D and trimming, while V, J and clone size come from that table. Among over 250,000 clones listed, 70% to 90% were seen once. This clone was detected once. The V and J genes are TRBV6-6 and TRBJ1-1; tentative D call: TRBD1 (5 bases). The origin of this receptor is a woman between 70 and 85 years old with COVID-19, enrolled during active disease. The specimen was peripheral blood. The CDR3 reads CASKGANTEAFF. The CDR3 DNA reads TGTGCCAGCAAAGGGGCGAACACTGAAGCTTTCTTT.